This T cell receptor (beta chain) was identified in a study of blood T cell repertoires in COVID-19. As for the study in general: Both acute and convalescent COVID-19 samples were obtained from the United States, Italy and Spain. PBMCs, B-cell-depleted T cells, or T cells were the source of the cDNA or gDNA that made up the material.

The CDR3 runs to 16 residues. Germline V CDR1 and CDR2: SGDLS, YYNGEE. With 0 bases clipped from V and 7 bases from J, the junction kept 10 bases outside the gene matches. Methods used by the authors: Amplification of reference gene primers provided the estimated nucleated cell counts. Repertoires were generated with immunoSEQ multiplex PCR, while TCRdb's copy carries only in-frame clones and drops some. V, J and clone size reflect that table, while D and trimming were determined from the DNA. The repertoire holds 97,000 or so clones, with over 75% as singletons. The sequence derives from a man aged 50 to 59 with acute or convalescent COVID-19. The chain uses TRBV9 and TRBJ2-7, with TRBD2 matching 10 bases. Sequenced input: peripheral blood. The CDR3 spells CASSVGLAGEPWEQYF. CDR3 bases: TGTGCCAGCAGCGTAGGGCTAGCGGGAGAACCCTGGGAGCAGTACTTC. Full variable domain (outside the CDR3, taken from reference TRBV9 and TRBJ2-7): DSGVTQTPKHLITATGQRVTLRCSPRSGDLSVYWYQQSLDQGLQFLIQYYNGEERAKGNILERFSAQQFPDLHSELNLSSLELGDSALYFCASSVGLAGEPWEQYFGPGTRLTVT.